This T cell receptor beta chain comes out of a study of blood T cell repertoires in COVID-19. Study details: Whether acute or convalescent, the COVID-19 samples came from the United States, Italy and Spain.

V lost 6 bases to trimming and J lost 7 bases; unmatched junction nucleotides: 10. The CDR3 extends over 15 amino acids. Germline V gene data show CDR1 as SGHTA and CDR2 as FQGNSA. Repertoires were generated with immunoSEQ multiplex PCR, while TCRdb's copy carries only in-frame clones and drops some. The table shows some 270,000 clones, with 80% to 95% occurring only once. Sample: PBMCs or T cells enriched from blood (not recorded which). The V gene is TRBV7-2, the J gene TRBJ2-4; TRBD1 matches at 9 bases. This clonotype was sampled from a man in his forties or fifties who had been exposed to COVID-19. This CDR3 is CASSTGGFGRNIQYF. The CDR3 DNA reads as TGTGCCAGCAGTACAGGGGGCTTCGGTCGGAACATTCAGTACTTC.